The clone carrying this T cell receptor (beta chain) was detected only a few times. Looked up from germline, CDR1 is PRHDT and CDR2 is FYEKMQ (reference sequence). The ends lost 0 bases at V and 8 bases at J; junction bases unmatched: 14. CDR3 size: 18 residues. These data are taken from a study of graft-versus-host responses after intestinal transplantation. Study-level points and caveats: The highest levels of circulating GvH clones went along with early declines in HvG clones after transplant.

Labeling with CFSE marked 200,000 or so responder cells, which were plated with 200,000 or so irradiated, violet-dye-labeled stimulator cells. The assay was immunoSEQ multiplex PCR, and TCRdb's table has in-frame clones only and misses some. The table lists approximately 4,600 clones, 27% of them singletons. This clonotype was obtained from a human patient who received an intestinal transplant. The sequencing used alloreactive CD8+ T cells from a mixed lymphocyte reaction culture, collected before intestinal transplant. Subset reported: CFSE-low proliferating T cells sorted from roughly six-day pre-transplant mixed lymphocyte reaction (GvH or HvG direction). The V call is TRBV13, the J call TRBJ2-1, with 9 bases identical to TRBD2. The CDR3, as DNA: TGTGCCAGCAGCTTAGGCCCCCTATTAGCGGGAGCGGGGTATGAGCAGTTCTTC. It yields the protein CASSLGPLLAGAGYEQFF.